Presented here are 30 T cell receptor beta chains from one specimen sequenced in a study of graft-versus-host responses after intestinal transplantation. Tissue from the graft was processed to free its intraepithelial and lamina propria lymphocytes. Sequenced by immunoSEQ multiplex PCR; TCRdb stores in-frame clones only, minus some. Among fewer than 15,000 clones, just under 70% were seen once, and the ten largest hold 20% to 25%. The sample was ileum tissue, taken around 720 days after intestinal transplantation. These receptors originate from a human patient who received an intestinal transplant, so some T cells may come from the graft donor.

The gene calls are TRBV11-2 and TRBJ1-1, with D unclear. The CDR3 has 15 residues. Germline V gene lookup returns CDR1 SGHAT and CDR2 FQNNGV. Trimming took off 1 base at V and 1 base at J, with 10 bases between the two ends. This CDR3 reads CASSLGLNWNTEAFF. CDR3 DNA sequence: TGTGCCAGCAGCTTAGGACTCAATTGGAACACTGAAGCTTTCTTT.

This clone was recorded a few times. The rearrangement uses TRBV20-1 and TRBJ1-1, with a weak D call TRBD1 (6 bases). The V and J ends lost 3 bases and 11 bases respectively, with 10 bases between them. CDR1 is DFQATT and CDR2 is SNEGSKA in the germline V gene (reference sequence). This CDR3 contains 10 residues. CDR3: CSASRGRAFF. The CDR3 nucleotides read TGCAGTGCTAGCAGGGGACGGGCTTTCTTT.

The rearrangement uses TRBV6-4 and TRBJ2-1; perhaps TRBD2 as D (6 bases). CDR1 MRHNA and CDR2 SNTAGT come from the germline V gene. This CDR3 is built from 14 residues. Trimming cost V 7 bases and J 2 bases, with 12 bases left between them. The CDR3 sequence is CASKEGTPYNEQFF. DNA for the CDR3: TGTGCCAGCAAGGAGGGAACCCCCTACAATGAGCAGTTCTTC.

This sequence joins TRBV14 and TRBJ2-1, with 7 bases identical to TRBD1. V shed 4 bases and J 7 bases; nucleotides not matched to a gene: 4. Germline lookup yields CDR1 SGHDN and CDR2 FVKESK. CDR3 length: 13 residues. CDR3 DNA: TGTGCCAGCAGCCGCGACAGGGTAAATGAGCAGTTCTTC. Translation gives CASSRDRVNEQFF.

The J gene is TRBJ2-2, the V gene TRBV2, with D perhaps TRBD2 (6 bases). This CDR3 spans 16 amino acids. CDR1 is SNHLY and CDR2 is FYNNEI in the germline V gene. The ends were cut back, 0 bases at V and 2 bases at J, with 10 bases in the middle. This chain's CDR3 is CASSEARGLNTGELFF. DNA of the CDR3: TGTGCCAGCAGTGAAGCGCGGGGACTCAACACCGGGGAGCTGTTTTTT.

The chain combines TRBV7-9 with TRBJ1-1; no clear D. The V gene lost 1 base and the J gene lost 7 bases, with 13 bases spanning the gap. CDR3 length equals 14 residues. In germline, CDR1 is SEHNR, CDR2 FQNEAQ (reference sequence). CDR3 protein: CASSLVEGKSEAFF. The CDR3 coding sequence is TGTGCCAGCAGCTTAGTTGAGGGAAAAAGTGAAGCTTTCTTT.

The gene calls are TRBV5-5 and TRBJ2-5; D unresolved. CDR1 SGHKS and CDR2 YYEKEE come from the germline V gene (reference sequence). CDR3 length equals 13 residues. V lost 2 bases and J 1 base, leaving 6 bases between the germline ends. CDR3 region: CASSFIPQETQYF. The CDR3 DNA reads as TGTGCCAGCAGCTTTATCCCCCAAGAGACCCAGTACTTC.

The rearrangement links TRBV9 to TRBJ2-2; 11 nucleotides match TRBD2. V trimming: 6 bases; J trimming: 2 bases; junction bases outside the gene matches: 3. Germline CDR1 reads SGDLS; CDR2 reads YYNGEE. The CDR3 contains 15 residues. The CDR3 protein is CASTSGGSNTGELFF. In DNA form, the CDR3 reads TGTGCCAGCACTAGCGGGGGGTCCAACACCGGGGAGCTGTTTTTT.

This chain links TRBV28 with TRBJ2-2; D not resolved. V was shortened by 6 bases and J by 5 bases, with 13 bases between the two germline ends. CDR3 length: 14 amino acids. Germline V gives CDR1 MDHEN, CDR2 SYDVKM. The CDR3: CASRFLVATGELFF. The CDR3, as DNA: TGTGCCAGCAGATTTTTGGTAGCAACCGGGGAGCTGTTTTTT.

CDR3 DNA: TGTGCCAGCAGCTTAGGCCCCCCCGTCAGGGGAAAGGACACTGAAGCTTTCTTT. Translating gives CASSLGPPVRGKDTEAFF. The chain uses TRBV11-3 and TRBJ1-1, with D possibly being TRBD1 (6 bases). CDR3 length: 18 residues. The V end lost 1 base, the J end lost 3 bases, and 21 bases lay between the germline ends. The germline gives CDR1 SGHNT, CDR2 YENEEA. Looking up the rest from reference TRBV11-3 and TRBJ1-1 gives the full variable domain: EAGVVQSPRYKIIEKKQPVAFWCNPISGHNTLYWYLQNLGQGPELLIRYENEEAVDDSQLPKDRFSAERLKGVDSTLKIQPAELGDSAVYLCASSLGPPVRGKDTEAFFGQGTRLTVV.

This clone was seen a few times. This chain uses TRBV5-4 with TRBJ2-5, with TRBD2 matching over 13 bases. The junction had 7 bases not matched to a gene; V was cut back by 5 bases and J by 3 bases. CDR1 SGHNT and CDR2 YYREEE come from the germline V gene (reference sequence). The CDR3 contains 16 residues. In DNA form, the CDR3 reads TGTGCCAGCAGAGAGCCGGGACTAGCGGGGAAAGAGACCCAGTACTTC. Protein: CASREPGLAGKETQYF.

The chain has TRBV4-2 and TRBJ2-1; D assignment may be TRBD1 or TRBD2 (6 bases each). V gave up 3 bases and J gave up 0 bases, with 15 bases separating them. CDR3 length equals 17 residues. Germline V lookup: CDR1 LGHNA, CDR2 YNFKEQ. CDR3 loop: CASSHRGLPSSYNEQFF. The DNA for the CDR3 is TGTGCCAGCAGCCACAGGGGACTCCCGAGCTCCTACAATGAGCAGTTCTTC.

This clone was counted a few times. The rearrangement links TRBV6-5 to TRBJ1-4; 10 nucleotides agree with TRBD1. V lost 6 bases, J lost 11 bases, and 12 bases stayed unmatched. The germline V gene has CDR1 MNHEY and CDR2 SVGAGI. The CDR3 is made up of 15 amino acids. The CDR3: CASRSTDRGRGKLFF. The DNA of the CDR3 is TGTGCCAGCAGATCCACCGACAGGGGGCGCGGGAAACTGTTTTTT.

This sequence joins TRBV19 and TRBJ2-7; 10 bases match TRBD2. The CDR3 sequence is 15 residues long. V trimming: 7 bases; J trimming: 0 bases; junction bases outside the gene matches: 6. Germline values: CDR1 LNHDA, CDR2 SQIVND (reference sequence). CDR3 coding DNA: TGTGCCAGTACCAGGGAGCGGGGGGGCTCCTACGAGCAGTACTTC. This translates into CASTRERGGSYEQYF.

The chain joins TRBV6-5 to TRBJ2-3; unclear D gene. CDR3 size: 15 residues. Per germline, CDR1 MNHEY and CDR2 SVGAGI. The ends were cut back, 2 bases at V and 10 bases at J, with 19 bases in the middle. CDR3 DNA: TGTGCCAGCAGTTACACGCAAACTATGCCGGCCCCGCAGTATTTT. This sequence encodes CASSYTQTMPAPQYF.

Regarding this clone: Within the sample, other DNA sequences also encode this same CDR3. The chain has TRBV15 and TRBJ2-7; 9 positions agree with TRBD2. The germline gives CDR1 LNHNV, CDR2 YYDKDF (reference sequence). The length of the CDR3 is 15 residues. Trimming removed 0 bases from V and 0 bases from J; junction bases left unmatched: 0. The CDR3 DNA sequence: TGTGCCACCAGCAGAGAAGCGGGGGGCTCCTACGAGCAGTACTTC. It encodes CATSREAGGSYEQYF.

J is TRBJ2-5 and V is TRBV19; D is undetermined. The DNA end is a closer match to TRBJ2-7, so the J assignment may be wrong. The CDR3 runs 14 residues. Germline-derived CDR1 and CDR2 are LNHDA and SQIVND (reference sequence). The CDR3: CASSMPGRDYEQYF. CDR3 DNA: TGTGCCAGTAGTATGCCTGGACGCGACTACGAGCAGTACTTC.

This clone came up once. The chain joins TRBV7-3 to TRBJ2-3, with a tentative D call TRBD1 (6 bases). This CDR3 is 14 amino acids long. The germline gives CDR1 SGHTA, CDR2 FQGTGA. V lost 2 bases and J 4 bases, leaving 10 bases between the germline ends. As DNA, the CDR3 is TGTGCCAGCAGCTTAGTGGGGGCGGCAGATACGCAGTATTTT. Translating gives CASSLVGAADTQYF.

The chain combines TRBV7-2 with TRBJ1-2; 7 bases are a match to TRBD1. Per germline, CDR1 SGHTA and CDR2 FQGNSA. Losses at the gene ends were 5 bases for V and 5 bases for J; bases not matched to a gene: 11. This CDR3 has 15 amino acids. The CDR3 DNA reads as TGTGCCAGCAGCGCAAGCACCGGGACAGTATATGGCTACACCTTC. It codes for CASSASTGTVYGYTF.

The V gene is TRBV7-2, the J gene TRBJ1-5, with a tentative D call TRBD1 (5 bases). Trimming cost V 4 bases and J 7 bases, with 17 bases left between them. Germline V gene data show CDR1 as SGHTA and CDR2 as FQGNSA. The CDR3 runs to 15 residues. CDR3 DNA: TGTGCCAGCAGCTCCAGGGACGGGGTTGGCCAGCCCCAGCATTTT. It is translated as CASSSRDGVGQPQHF.

The chain recombines TRBV10-2 with TRBJ1-6; D not certain. Trimming removed 6 bases at V and 7 bases at J, with 10 bases between. Germline lookup yields CDR1 WSHSY and CDR2 SAAADI. The CDR3 runs 13 residues. DNA for the CDR3: TGCGCCAGCAGAAGAGGGAGAAATTCACCCCTCCACTTT. Its protein is CASRRGRNSPLHF.

The chain has TRBV4-1 and TRBJ1-6; D possibly corresponds to TRBD1 (5 bases). This CDR3 is 16 amino acids long. Trimming pared 3 bases from V and 4 bases from J, leaving 13 bases between. CDR1 and CDR2 from the germline V gene are MGHRA and YSYEKL. Written as DNA, the CDR3 is TGCGCCAGCAGCCAGGACCAGGGTCTATATAATTCACCCCTCCACTTT. Translation: CASSQDQGLYNSPLHF.

With regard to this clone: Since a much larger clone is just one base distant, this may be a read error. The chain recombines TRBV5-1 with TRBJ2-5, with D hard to call. This CDR3 has 13 amino acids. Germline-derived CDR1 and CDR2 are SGHRS and YFSETQ. Trimming pared 1 base from V and 7 bases from J, leaving 11 bases between. CDR3 bases: TGCGCCAGCAGCTTGACAGAACCGGGGACCCAGTACTTC. As protein: CASSLTEPGTQYF. Variable domain in full (rest from reference TRBV5-1 and TRBJ2-5): KAGVTQTPRYLIKTRGQQVTLSCSPISGHRSVSWYQQTPGQGLQFLFEYFSETQRNKGNFPGRFSGRQFSNSRSEMNVSTLELGDSALYLCASSLTEPGTQYFGPGTRLLVL.

V gene TRBV6-6 combines with J gene TRBJ1-6; the match to TRBD1 covers 7 bases. The CDR3 is 14 amino acids. Germline V gives CDR1 MNHNY, CDR2 SVGAGI (reference sequence). J was trimmed by 8 bases and V by 7 bases; bases with no gene match: 8. The CDR3 reads CASTSTGDHSPLHF. As DNA, the CDR3 is TGTGCCAGCACCAGTACAGGGGATCATTCACCCCTCCACTTT.

Only one count was recorded for this clone. This chain links TRBV9 with TRBJ2-2; TRBD2 matches at 8 bases. Germline loops: CDR1 SGDLS, CDR2 YYNGEE. V trimming: 0 bases; J trimming: 6 bases; junction bases outside the gene matches: 4. The CDR3 spans 15 residues. DNA of the CDR3: TGTGCCAGCAGCGTAGACGGGAGGGAAGCCGGGGAGCTGTTTTTT. Its translation: CASSVDGREAGELFF.

Note on this clone: This sample includes further DNA sequences coding for the same CDR3. The chain uses TRBV7-2 and TRBJ2-5; D uncertain. This CDR3 spans 13 amino acids. From germline, CDR1 is SGHTA and CDR2 FQGNSA. The V end was cut by 0 bases, the J end by 2 bases, with 4 bases between. CDR3 sequence reads: CASSLARQETQYF. CDR3 nucleotide sequence: TGTGCCAGCAGCTTAGCGAGACAAGAGACCCAGTACTTC.

V and J are TRBV7-2 and TRBJ2-1; 10 bases are a match to TRBD2. Germline lookup yields CDR1 SGHTA and CDR2 FQGNSA. The CDR3 is 15 residues long. V was pared by 6 bases and J by 8 bases, with 10 bases of the junction left unmatched. The CDR3 sequence is CASRREGLARDEQFF. As DNA, the CDR3 is TGTGCCAGCAGGCGGGAGGGACTAGCGCGTGATGAGCAGTTCTTC.

This rearrangement joins TRBV5-1 to TRBJ1-2; D call uncertain. V dropped 0 bases and J dropped 6 bases, with 6 bases sitting between them. Germline V gene lookup returns CDR1 SGHRS and CDR2 YFSETQ. This CDR3 is built from 12 residues. CDR3 coding DNA: TGCGCCAGCAGCTTGGCCTTCGATGGCTACACCTTC. Amino acid sequence: CASSLAFDGYTF.

The chain couples TRBV28 to TRBJ1-2; unclear D gene. CDR1 MDHEN and CDR2 SYDVKM come from the germline V gene. The CDR3 is made up of 14 amino acids. V was trimmed by 5 bases and J by 2 bases, leaving 12 bases between them. The CDR3 loop reads CASSATVRNYGYTF. The CDR3, as DNA: TGTGCCAGCAGTGCCACTGTCCGGAACTATGGCTACACCTTC.

The chain joins TRBV5-1 to TRBJ1-5; the D gene is possibly TRBD1 (5 bases). Germline assignment: CDR1 SGHRS and CDR2 YFSETQ. Between the trimmed V and J ends, which lost 3 bases and 1 base, there was a span of 5 bases. The CDR3 extends over 13 amino acids. The CDR3 DNA sequence: TGCGCCAGCAGCTGGGACAGCAATCAGCCCCAGCATTTT. Its translation: CASSWDSNQPQHF.